This T cell receptor (beta chain) is drawn from a study of cytomegalovirus exposure and HLA in healthy donors. Study-wide context: Assignment to the Caucasian-associated ancestry cluster applied to around 82% of the approximately 400 genotyped donors.

PCR was performed using 60 Vbeta and 13 Jbeta primers. This table comes from immunoSEQ multiplex PCR, and its TCRdb copy is limited to in-frame clones, with some not included. The table lists about 130,000 clones, roughly 83% of them singletons. V lost 1 base, J lost 1 base, and 13 bases lay in between. Germline V gene data show CDR1 as MGHDK and CDR2 as SYGVNS. This CDR3 contains 16 residues. General study results and limits: There were 150 to 200 TCR beta chains listed as cytomegalovirus-associated. A few chains linked to CMV were shown in vitro to be specific for CMV antigens.

Of note for this clone: What it binds is not known.

This receptor was taken from a girl aged 2-15 years in good health and CMV-seronegative. This chain uses TRBV25-1 with TRBJ1-1, with D tentatively TRBD1 (6 bases). Sequenced input: PBMCs. This chain's CDR3 is CASSEWGRGKNTEAFF. The DNA of the CDR3 is TGTGCCAGCAGTGAATGGGGGAGGGGGAAGAACACTGAAGCTTTCTTT.